This T cell receptor beta chain was found in a study of chronic HIV infection and antiretroviral therapy. This clonotype was recorded many times. The CDR3 extends over 15 amino acids. Germline V gives CDR1 ENHRY, CDR2 SYGVKD. V lost 2 bases and J 3 bases, leaving 14 bases between the germline ends. TCRdb reprocessed the 5' RACE reads via MiXCR and lists one record per CDR3 protein. The table lists roughly 39,000 distinct CDR3 sequences, 8% to 10% of them singletons. Input material: peripheral blood. The sequence was collected from an adult who had HIV and had not received antiretroviral therapy, or was an uninfected healthy control (not recorded which). The chain carries TRBV10-3 and TRBJ2-7; D tentatively reads TRBD1 or TRBD2 (5 bases each). The chain's CDR3 is CAISEGTGLRYEQYF. CDR3 nucleotide sequence: TGTGCCATCAGTGAGGGGACCGGGCTCCGCTACGAGCAGTACTTC.